One and the same sample provided the 27 T cell receptor beta chains below, sequenced in a study of OX40 agonist ivuxolimab in advanced cancers. Some clones are missing from TCRdb's copy, which holds only in-frame ones; the method was immunoSEQ multiplex PCR. The sample shows about 55,000 clones, roughly 86% of them seen only once. The source was CD4+ or CD8+ T cells sorted from blood, collected in a trial of the OX40 agonist ivuxolimab. The receptors were sampled from an adult with an advanced solid tumor such as melanoma, head and neck, liver or kidney cancer.

J is TRBJ1-5 and V is TRBV6-1; D not certain. Germline loops: CDR1 MNHNS, CDR2 SASEGT. CDR3 size: 15 residues. Trimming shortened V by 2 bases and J by 5 bases, and 13 bases separated the two germline ends. In nucleotides, the CDR3 is TGTGCCAGCAGTGAACGGGGATTTGACGATCAGCCCCAGCATTTT. Amino acid sequence: CASSERGFDDQPQHF.

The genes are TRBV19 and TRBJ2-4; 8 bases match TRBD1. The CDR3 length is 17 residues. After removal of 4 bases from V and 0 bases from J, the junction contained 8 bases not matched to a gene. Per the germline V gene, CDR1 is LNHDA and CDR2 is SQIVND (reference sequence). The CDR3 DNA is TGTGCCAGTAGTACCCAGACAGGGGTGGGAGCCAAAAACATTCAGTACTTC. This encodes CASSTQTGVGAKNIQYF. Full variable domain (outside the CDR3, taken from reference TRBV19 and TRBJ2-4): DGGITQSPKYLFRKEGQNVTLSCEQNLNHDAMYWYRQDPGQGLRLIYYSQIVNDFQKGDIAEGYSVSREKKESFPLTVTSAQKNPTAFYLCASSTQTGVGAKNIQYFGAGTRLSVL.

There are a few counts of this clone. The chain joins TRBV18 to TRBJ1-2; 7 nucleotides agree with TRBD1. Trimming cost V 1 base and J 8 bases; bases outside gene matches: 7. From germline, CDR1 is KGHSH and CDR2 LQKENI. This CDR3 is 14 amino acids long. The CDR3 sequence: CASSPRDSLGGYTF. The CDR3 bases are TGTGCCAGCTCACCACGGGACAGTCTAGGGGGCTACACCTTC.

This chain joins TRBV4-2 and TRBJ2-5; D possibly corresponds to TRBD1 (6 bases). The CDR3 totals 17 residues. From germline, CDR1 is LGHNA and CDR2 YNFKEQ. V lost 0 bases to trimming and J lost 2 bases, with 16 bases between them. The CDR3 here is CASSQEGAGASQETQYF. The DNA of the CDR3 is TGTGCCAGCAGCCAAGAAGGGGCAGGGGCCTCTCAAGAGACCCAGTACTTC.

This chain links TRBV5-1 with TRBJ2-1, with 10 nucleotides matching TRBD2. The germline V gene encodes CDR1 SGHRS and CDR2 YFSETQ. This CDR3 comprises 16 residues. Losses at the gene ends were 7 bases for V and 9 bases for J; bases not matched to a gene: 16. CDR3 bases: TGCGCCAGCGCCCCGACCGGCCTAGCGGGAGCGGGTGAGCAGTTCTTC. Translation gives CASAPTGLAGAGEQFF.

The rearrangement uses TRBV14 and TRBJ2-2; TRBD2 matches 15 bases. The CDR3 has 17 residues. CDR1 and CDR2 from the germline V gene are SGHDN and FVKESK. V was clipped by 7 bases and J by 8 bases; unmatched bases: 11. CDR3 coding DNA: TGTGCCAGCATATGGACTAGCGGGAGGGCCATCGGTGGGGAGCTGTTTTTT. Amino acids: CASIWTSGRAIGGELFF.

CDR3 DNA: TGTGCCAGCAGCTTAGGGTCTAGCGAGACCCACTACGAGCAGTACTTC. It encodes CASSLGSSETHYEQYF. This chain connects TRBV7-6 to TRBJ2-7, with D possibly TRBD2 on 6 matching bases. The ends were cut back, 1 base at V and 3 bases at J, with 16 bases in the middle. The CDR3 is 16 amino acids. Germline-derived CDR1 and CDR2 are SGHVS and FNYEAQ. The entire variable domain, with the rest obtained from reference TRBV7-6 and TRBJ2-7, is as follows: GAGVSQSPRYKVTKRGQDVALRCDPISGHVSLYWYRQALGQGPEFLTYFNYEAQQDKSGLPNDRFSAERPEGSISTLTIQRTEQRDSAMYRCASSLGSSETHYEQYFGPGTRLTVT.

The J gene is TRBJ2-1, the V gene TRBV6-6; D is undetermined. V was pared by 0 bases and J by 10 bases, with 4 bases between. This CDR3 has 11 amino acids. In germline, CDR1 is MNHNY, CDR2 SVGAGI (reference sequence). CDR3 residues: CASSYSAEQFF. Written as DNA, the CDR3 is TGTGCCAGCAGTTACTCGGCAGAGCAGTTCTTC.

The rearrangement uses TRBV7-8 and TRBJ2-7, with D perhaps matching TRBD1 or TRBD2 (5 bases each). Germline CDR1 reads SGHVS; CDR2 reads FQNEAQ. This CDR3 has 15 residues. V dropped 1 base and J dropped 3 bases, with 13 bases sitting between them. The DNA of the CDR3 is TGTGCCAGCAGCTTAGAAGTCGGGGCCTTCTACGAGCAGTACTTC. It yields the protein CASSLEVGAFYEQYF.

The chain is built from TRBV7-9 and TRBJ2-1; D not resolved. This CDR3 spans 8 amino acids. Trimming left V 5 bases short and J 15 bases short, with 5 bases between. Germline CDR1 SEHNR, CDR2 FQNEAQ (reference sequence). CDR3 region: CASSPRFF. In DNA, the CDR3 is TGTGCCAGCAGCCCCAGGTTCTTC. Full variable domain (remainder filled in from reference TRBV7-9 and TRBJ2-1): DTGVSQNPRHKITKRGQNVTFRCDPISEHNRLYWYRQTLGQGPEFLTYFQNEAQLEKSRLLSDRFSAERPKGSFSTLEIQRTEQGDSAMYLCASSPRFFGPGTRLTVL.

This clone was seen a single time. The genes are TRBV15 and TRBJ1-4; D may be TRBD1 (5 bases). With 2 bases removed from V and 6 bases from J, the gap between germline ends came to 16 bases. The CDR3 length is 16 residues. The germline V gene has CDR1 LNHNV and CDR2 YYDKDF (reference sequence). In nucleotides, the CDR3 is TGTGCCACCAGCAGACAAGCAGGGATATATTATGAAAAACTGTTTTTT. It is translated as CATSRQAGIYYEKLFF. Supplemented by reference TRBV15 and TRBJ1-4, the full variable domain reads DAMVIQNPRYQVTQFGKPVTLSCSQTLNHNVMYWYQQKSSQAPKLLFHYYDKDFNNEADTPDNFQSRRPNTSFCFLDIRSPGLGDTAMYLCATSRQAGIYYEKLFFGSGTQLSVL.

The chain links TRBV6-5 to TRBJ1-4, with 11 bases that match TRBD1. The V gene's germline CDR1 is MNHEY and CDR2 SVGAGI. V dropped 6 bases and J dropped 6; count of bases not matched to a gene: 3. This CDR3 contains 14 residues. CDR3 sequence (DNA): TGTGCCAGCAGCCGGGACAGGGGGTATGAAAAACTGTTTTTT. It yields the protein CASSRDRGYEKLFF.

V gene TRBV4-2 combines with J gene TRBJ2-5; tentative D call: TRBD1 (5 bases). The V end was cut by 4 bases, the J end by 5 bases, with 17 bases between. CDR3 size: 15 residues. Germline V lookup: CDR1 LGHNA, CDR2 YNFKEQ. The CDR3 DNA sequence: TGTGCCAGCAGCCCATTCGGCAGGGTCATGGAGACCCAGTACTTC. Translating gives CASSPFGRVMETQYF.

The chain carries TRBV5-1 and TRBJ2-4; the D gene is possibly TRBD2 (5 bases). CDR1 and CDR2 from the germline V gene are SGHRS and YFSETQ. The CDR3 sequence is 18 residues long. With 0 bases removed from V and 0 bases from J, the gap between germline ends came to 16 bases. CDR3 region: CASSLAGGRILAKNIQYF. In DNA, the CDR3 is TGCGCCAGCAGCTTGGCGGGCGGGCGAATCTTAGCCAAAAACATTCAGTACTTC. Based on the CDR3 plus reference TRBV5-1 and TRBJ2-4, the full variable domain is KAGVTQTPRYLIKTRGQQVTLSCSPISGHRSVSWYQQTPGQGLQFLFEYFSETQRNKGNFPGRFSGRQFSNSRSEMNVSTLELGDSALYLCASSLAGGRILAKNIQYFGAGTRLSVL.

The genes are TRBV29-1 and TRBJ2-1; 11 nucleotides agree with TRBD2. Germline assignment: CDR1 SQVTM and CDR2 ANQGSEA. The trim removed 4 bases at V and 10 bases at J, leaving 3 bases unmatched. CDR3 length equals 12 residues. CDR3 in DNA: TGCAGCGTTGCGGGGACTAGCGGCGAGCAGTTCTTC. This translates into CSVAGTSGEQFF.

The CDR3 protein is CATSRDAASGRKKDTQYF. In DNA, the CDR3 is TGTGCCACCAGCAGAGATGCGGCTAGCGGGAGGAAAAAAGATACGCAGTATTTT. The genes are TRBV15 and TRBJ2-3; 11 positions agree with TRBD2. V gave up 0 bases and J gave up 5 bases; unmatched junction bases: 10. Per the germline V gene, CDR1 is LNHNV and CDR2 is YYDKDF (reference sequence). The CDR3 extends over 18 amino acids.

J is TRBJ2-3 and V is TRBV7-2; D is ambiguous. Trimming left V 1 base short and J 5 bases short, with 7 bases between. From germline, CDR1 is SGHTA and CDR2 FQGNSA. This CDR3 spans 13 amino acids. Here the CDR3 DNA reads TGTGCCAGCAGCTTAGTCTCCGGAGATACGCAGTATTTT. It is translated as CASSLVSGDTQYF.

The chain recombines TRBV28 with TRBJ2-1, with 8 bases matching TRBD2. This CDR3 has 17 residues. In germline, CDR1 is MDHEN, CDR2 SYDVKM. J lost 1 base, V lost 2 bases, and 7 bases had no gene match. The chain's CDR3 is CASSLISGAHSYNEQFF. CDR3 nucleotide sequence: TGTGCCAGCAGTTTAATTAGCGGGGCCCATTCCTACAATGAGCAGTTCTTC.

The J gene is TRBJ2-5, the V gene TRBV5-4, with 11 bases matching TRBD1. The CDR3 runs to 15 residues. V shed 1 base, J shed 4 bases, and the junction held 3 bases outside the gene matches. The germline gives CDR1 SGHNT, CDR2 YYREEE (reference sequence). Here the CDR3 reads CASSLQDRGRETQYF. The CDR3 nucleotides read TGTGCCAGCAGCTTGCAGGACAGGGGGCGAGAGACCCAGTACTTC. Supplemented by reference TRBV5-4 and TRBJ2-5, the full variable domain reads ETGVTQSPTHLIKTRGQQVTLRCSSQSGHNTVSWYQQALGQGPQFIFQYYREEENGRGNFPPRFSGLQFPNYSSELNVNALELDDSALYLCASSLQDRGRETQYFGPGTRLLVL.

The chain carries TRBV18 and TRBJ1-5, with TRBD1 matching over 8 bases. The CDR3 length is 17 residues. The V gene end was trimmed by 6 bases and the J gene end by 2 bases; junction bases not matched to a gene: 12. Germline V CDR1 and CDR2: KGHSH, LQKENI. The CDR3 loop reads CASSSGGLSLGNQPQHF. The CDR3 nucleotides are TGTGCCAGCTCGTCAGGGGGCTTATCCCTGGGCAATCAGCCCCAGCATTTT.

The gene calls are TRBV28 and TRBJ1-2; 7 bases map to TRBD1. The CDR3 runs to 17 residues. Germline-derived CDR1 and CDR2 are MDHEN and SYDVKM. J lost 2 bases, V lost 3 bases, and 12 bases had no gene match. CDR3 in amino acids: CASSLITGEGRNYGYTF. CDR3 in DNA: TGTGCCAGCAGTTTGATAACAGGGGAAGGTCGAAACTATGGCTACACCTTC.

J is TRBJ2-5 and V is TRBV19, with 14 nucleotides matching TRBD2. This CDR3 spans 16 amino acids. Trimming took 5 bases from V and 4 from J; bases not matched to a gene: 6. The V gene's germline CDR1 is LNHDA and CDR2 SQIVND (reference sequence). The DNA for the CDR3 is TGTGCCAGTAGTTGGACTAGCGGGAGGAGGGGAGAGACCCAGTACTTC. Residues: CASSWTSGRRGETQYF. Combining the CDR3 with reference TRBV19 and TRBJ2-5 gives the whole variable domain DGGITQSPKYLFRKEGQNVTLSCEQNLNHDAMYWYRQDPGQGLRLIYYSQIVNDFQKGDIAEGYSVSREKKESFPLTVTSAQKNPTAFYLCASSWTSGRRGETQYFGPGTRLLVL.

The CDR3 sequence: CASSSQQGLGGYTF. DNA of the CDR3: TGTGCCAGCAGTTCGCAACAGGGTCTCGGTGGCTACACCTTC. The rearrangement uses TRBV6-1 and TRBJ1-2; TRBD1 is a possible D gene (6 bases). The ends were cut back, 5 bases at V and 7 bases at J, with 17 bases in the middle. The CDR3 has 14 residues. Germline V gene data show CDR1 as MNHNS and CDR2 as SASEGT.

Only one count was recorded for this clone. The rearrangement joins TRBV13 to TRBJ2-7; no definite D call. V was cut by 5 bases and J by 3 bases, with 20 bases left in between. Germline values: CDR1 PRHDT, CDR2 FYEKMQ (reference sequence). The CDR3 is made up of 16 amino acids. CDR3 coding DNA: TGTGCCAGCAGCGACACCAAGGCCTCAAGCAACTACGAGCAGTACTTC. Protein sequence: CASSDTKASSNYEQYF.

The chain recombines TRBV4-2 with TRBJ1-2, with a tentative D call TRBD1 (5 bases). The germline gives CDR1 LGHNA, CDR2 YNFKEQ. There are 16 residues in the CDR3. V was clipped by 0 bases and J by 4 bases, with 15 bases between them. CDR3 amino acids: CASSQDLRGRVYGYTF. CDR3 DNA: TGTGCCAGCAGCCAAGATTTGCGGGGCAGGGTCTATGGCTACACCTTC.

With regard to this clone: An end of the junction does not agree with germline; a read error may underlie this. Other nucleotide sequences from this sample produce the same CDR3. The chain links TRBV28 to TRBJ2-5; 9 bases align to TRBD1. The length of the CDR3 is 16 residues. Germline CDR1 reads MDHEN; CDR2 reads SYDVKM. CDR3 in DNA: TGTGCCAGCAGTTTAACCGGGACAGGGAACCAGGAGACCCAGTACTTC. This gives the protein CASSLTGTGNQETQYF.

The V gene is TRBV5-1, the J gene TRBJ1-5; 7 bases map to TRBD1. V trimming: 0 bases; J trimming: 0 bases; junction bases outside the gene matches: 6. CDR1 is SGHRS, CDR2 YFSETQ, per germline. The CDR3 loop spans 17 amino acids. DNA for the CDR3: TGCGCCAGCAGCTTGGGGGACAGACGATATAGCAATCAGCCCCAGCATTTT. As protein: CASSLGDRRYSNQPQHF.